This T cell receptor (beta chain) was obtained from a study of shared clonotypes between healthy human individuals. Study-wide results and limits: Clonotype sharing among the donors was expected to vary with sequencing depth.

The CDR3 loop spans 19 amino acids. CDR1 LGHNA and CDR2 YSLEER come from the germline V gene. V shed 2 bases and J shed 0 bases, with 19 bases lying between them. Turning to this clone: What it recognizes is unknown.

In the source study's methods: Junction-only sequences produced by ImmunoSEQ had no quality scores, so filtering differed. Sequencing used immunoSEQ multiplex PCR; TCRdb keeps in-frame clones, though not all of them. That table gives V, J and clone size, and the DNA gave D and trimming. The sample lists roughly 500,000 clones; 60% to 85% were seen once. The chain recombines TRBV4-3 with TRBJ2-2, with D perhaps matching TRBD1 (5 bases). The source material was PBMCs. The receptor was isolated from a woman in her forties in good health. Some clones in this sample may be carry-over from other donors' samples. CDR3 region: CASSQRYRSILPNTGELFF. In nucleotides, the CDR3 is TGCGCCAGCAGCCAAAGGTACAGGAGCATCCTACCGAACACCGGGGAGCTGTTTTTT.